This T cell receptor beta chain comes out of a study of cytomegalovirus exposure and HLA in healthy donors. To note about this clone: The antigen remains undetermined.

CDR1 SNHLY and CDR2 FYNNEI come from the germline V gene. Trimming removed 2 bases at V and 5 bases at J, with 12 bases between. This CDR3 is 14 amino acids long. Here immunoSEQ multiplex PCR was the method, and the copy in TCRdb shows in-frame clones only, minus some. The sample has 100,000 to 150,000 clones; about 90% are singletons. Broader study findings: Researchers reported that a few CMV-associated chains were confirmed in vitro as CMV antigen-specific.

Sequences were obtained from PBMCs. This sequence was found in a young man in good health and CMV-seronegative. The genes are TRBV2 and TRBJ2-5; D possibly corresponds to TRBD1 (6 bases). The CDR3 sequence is CASSERGSWETQYF. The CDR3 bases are TGTGCCAGCAGTGAAAGGGGGTCTTGGGAGACCCAGTACTTC.